One and the same sample provided the 28 T cell receptor beta chains below, sequenced in a study of blood T cell repertoires in COVID-19. Clones were sequenced by immunoSEQ multiplex PCR, and TCRdb holds only the in-frame ones, with some missing. The sample records 130,000 or so clones, 84% being singletons. Sequenced: peripheral blood. Receptors originate from a woman in her sixties with acute or convalescent COVID-19.

This clone has a handful of counts. The gene calls are TRBV18 and TRBJ2-3; D possibly corresponds to TRBD1 (5 bases). Trimming took off 4 bases at V and 2 bases at J, with 13 bases between the two ends. Germline V gene data show CDR1 as KGHSH and CDR2 as LQKENI. The CDR3 has 15 amino acids. This CDR3 reads CASSRITGPTDTQYF. The CDR3 DNA follows: TGTGCCAGCTCACGAATAACAGGCCCCACAGATACGCAGTATTTT.

This clone was counted once. V and J are TRBV6-5 and TRBJ1-1; 8 bases are shared with TRBD1. Germline-derived CDR1 and CDR2 are MNHEY and SVGAGI. The V segment lost 6 bases and the J segment 5 bases; nucleotides outside the gene matches: 8. The CDR3 is 14 amino acids. The CDR3 spells CASSRQGAETEAFF. CDR3 sequence (DNA): TGTGCCAGCAGCAGGCAGGGGGCGGAAACTGAAGCTTTCTTT.

This chain joins TRBV19 and TRBJ1-2; 8 bases match TRBD1. Germline values: CDR1 LNHDA, CDR2 SQIVND (reference sequence). V gave up 5 bases and J gave up 0 bases; unmatched junction bases: 5. The CDR3 is 15 amino acids. The CDR3 loop reads CASSPGQGANYGYTF. In nucleotides, the CDR3 is TGTGCCAGTAGTCCAGGACAGGGTGCTAACTATGGCTACACCTTC.

The chain couples TRBV19 to TRBJ2-3; D is unresolved. V was clipped by 6 bases and J by 6 bases, with 13 bases between them. The germline V gene has CDR1 LNHDA and CDR2 SQIVND (reference sequence). This CDR3 contains 13 residues. The CDR3, as DNA: TGTGCCAGTAGAAAGGCTAGTGGGGATACGCAGTATTTT. It specifies CASRKASGDTQYF. Looking up the rest from reference TRBV19 and TRBJ2-3 gives the full variable domain: DGGITQSPKYLFRKEGQNVTLSCEQNLNHDAMYWYRQDPGQGLRLIYYSQIVNDFQKGDIAEGYSVSREKKESFPLTVTSAQKNPTAFYLCASRKASGDTQYFGPGTRLTVL.

This sequence joins TRBV2 and TRBJ2-5, with a possible D match to TRBD1 (6 bases). The V gene's germline CDR1 is SNHLY and CDR2 FYNNEI. V was cut by 7 bases and J by 4 bases, with 10 bases left in between. The CDR3 loop spans 12 amino acids. CDR3 amino acids: CASMGRGETQYF. CDR3 DNA: TGTGCCAGCATGGGCAGGGGAGAGACCCAGTACTTC.

This clone was picked up a small number of times. The rearrangement uses TRBV10-3 and TRBJ2-1; TRBD1 matches at 10 bases. V shed 0 bases, J shed 8 bases, and the junction held 4 bases outside the gene matches. CDR1 and CDR2 from the germline V gene are ENHRY and SYGVKD. The CDR3 contains 15 residues. This CDR3 is CAISESVGQGDEQFF. CDR3 DNA sequence: TGTGCCATCAGTGAGTCGGTTGGACAGGGGGATGAGCAGTTCTTC.

The chain joins TRBV9 to TRBJ1-3; a possible D gene is TRBD1 (5 bases). The V end lost 3 bases, the J end lost 0 bases, and 16 bases lay between the germline ends. Germline V gene data show CDR1 as SGDLS and CDR2 as YYNGEE. The CDR3 contains 17 residues. The CDR3 nucleotides read TGTGCCAGCAGCGCGGGCGACAGTTCAGTCTCTGGAAACACCATATATTTT. This sequence encodes CASSAGDSSVSGNTIYF.

This clone was observed a single time. The chain recombines TRBV18 with TRBJ2-5; 7 nucleotides match TRBD1. J was trimmed by 1 base and V by 4 bases; bases with no gene match: 6. This CDR3 has 15 residues. Germline V gene data show CDR1 as KGHSH and CDR2 as LQKENI. The CDR3 loop is CASSRRQGIQETQYF. In DNA form, the CDR3 reads TGTGCCAGCTCACGTCGACAGGGTATCCAAGAGACCCAGTACTTC.

The chain joins TRBV30 to TRBJ1-1; D ambiguous. Trimming pared 3 bases from V and 5 bases from J, leaving 4 bases between. The CDR3 has 10 residues. Germline assignment: CDR1 GTSNPN and CDR2 SVGIG (reference sequence). CDR3 region: CAWSRTEAFF. CDR3 nucleotides: TGTGCCTGGAGCAGGACTGAAGCTTTCTTT.

This chain joins TRBV5-1 and TRBJ2-3; 12 bases match TRBD2. The CDR3 extends over 16 amino acids. V gave up 2 bases and J gave up 0 bases; unmatched junction bases: 1. Germline CDR1 and CDR2: SGHRS and YFSETQ. In DNA, the CDR3 is TGCGCCAGCAGCTTTGGACTAGCGGGGAGCACAGATACGCAGTATTTT. Translation gives CASSFGLAGSTDTQYF.

The rearrangement links TRBV9 to TRBJ1-4; D call uncertain. The CDR3 totals 17 residues. Trimming cost V 0 bases and J 1 base, with 13 bases left between them. Germline loops: CDR1 SGDLS, CDR2 YYNGEE. The chain's CDR3 is CASSVAPLRETNEKLFF. CDR3 sequence (DNA): TGTGCCAGCAGCGTAGCACCTCTGAGGGAAACTAATGAAAAACTGTTTTTT.

The chain is built from TRBV29-1 and TRBJ1-2, with D perhaps matching TRBD1 (5 bases). Germline CDR1 is SQVTM and CDR2 is ANQGSEA. This CDR3 is 16 amino acids long. Between the trimmed V and J ends, which lost 0 bases and 4 bases, there was a span of 18 bases. In DNA, the CDR3 is TGCAGCGTTGAAGATCTTTCTTCGGGGGAGCTCTATGGCTACACCTTC. It specifies CSVEDLSSGELYGYTF.

The chain carries TRBV6-5 and TRBJ1-3; D gene unclear. Germline lookup yields CDR1 MNHEY and CDR2 SVGAGI. CDR3 length equals 12 residues. V lost 7 bases and J 3 bases, leaving 7 bases between the germline ends. CDR3 sequence reads: CASKTSGNTIYF. The DNA for the CDR3 is TGTGCCAGCAAAACAAGTGGAAACACCATATATTTT.

This clone appeared once. The chain links TRBV21-1 to TRBJ1-2. TRBV21-1 is a pseudogene locus. The CDR3 spans 15 residues. CDR3 protein: CASSTRESRVYGYTF. The CDR3 DNA follows: TGTGCCAGCAGCACCCGAGAGTCGCGTGTCTATGGCTACACCTTC.

The chain uses TRBV19 and TRBJ1-4; 8 bases map to TRBD1. J lost 8 bases, V lost 5 bases, and 10 bases had no gene match. Per the germline V gene, CDR1 is LNHDA and CDR2 is SQIVND (reference sequence). This CDR3 comprises 15 residues. The CDR3 is CASSETGTGREKLFF. The CDR3 DNA follows: TGTGCCAGTAGTGAAACCGGGACAGGACGGGAAAAACTGTTTTTT.

The chain employs TRBV12-3 or TRBV12-4 and TRBJ1-1; TRBD1 matches 7 bases. Unmatched junction bases numbered 6, after V lost 8 bases and J lost 3 bases. The CDR3 is 13 amino acids. CDR3 bases: TGTGCCAGCTCGAGGGGGCTTGACACTGAAGCTTTCTTT. This codes for CASSRGLDTEAFF.

The V gene is TRBV19, the J gene TRBJ1-5, with D possibly matching TRBD1 (5 bases). Germline V gene sequence: CDR1 LNHDA, CDR2 SQIVND (reference sequence). The V end was cut by 6 bases, the J end by 0 bases, with 15 bases between. This CDR3 contains 16 residues. The CDR3 DNA reads TGTGCCAGTAGCCCCTTGGGGGGGATTAGCAATCAGCCCCAGCATTTT. Its protein product is CASSPLGGISNQPQHF.

This chain connects TRBV19 to TRBJ1-2; TRBD1 aligns across 8 bases. The CDR3 runs to 15 residues. V dropped 1 base and J dropped 5; count of bases not matched to a gene: 6. The germline V gene has CDR1 LNHDA and CDR2 SQIVND (reference sequence). The DNA of the CDR3 is TGTGCCAGTAGTATAGGAGACAGGGGAGGTTATGGCTACACCTTC. It translates to CASSIGDRGGYGYTF.

This chain uses TRBV2 with TRBJ1-1, with D perhaps TRBD1 (5 bases). Trimming left V 6 bases short and J 4 bases short, with 15 bases between. Germline lookup yields CDR1 SNHLY and CDR2 FYNNEI. The CDR3 loop spans 14 amino acids. The CDR3 reads CASSGGWTSTEAFF. DNA of the CDR3: TGTGCCAGCAGCGGGGGGTGGACTTCCACTGAAGCTTTCTTT.

The V call is TRBV4-1, the J call TRBJ1-3; tentatively, D is TRBD1 (5 bases). From germline, CDR1 is MGHRA and CDR2 YSYEKL. V lost 1 base, J lost 8 bases, and 6 bases lay in between. The CDR3 consists of 12 residues. CDR3 nucleotides: TGCGCCAGCAGCCAAGCACAGGACACCATATATTTT. This encodes CASSQAQDTIYF.

V is TRBV30 and J is TRBJ1-2; 8 nucleotides agree with TRBD1. Germline lookup yields CDR1 GTSNPN and CDR2 SVGIG (reference sequence). This CDR3 contains 13 residues. V shed 1 base and J 7 bases; nucleotides not matched to a gene: 5. The CDR3 is CAWSDKTGVGYTF. DNA for the CDR3: TGTGCCTGGAGTGATAAGACAGGGGTTGGCTACACCTTC. Full variable domain (outside the CDR3, taken from reference TRBV30 and TRBJ1-2): SQTIHQWPATLVQPVGSPLSLECTVEGTSNPNLYWYRQAAGRGLQLLFYSVGIGQISSEVPQNLSASRPQDRQFILSSKKLLLSDSGFYLCAWSDKTGVGYTFGSGTRLTVV.

V and J are TRBV5-8 and TRBJ1-1; 7 bases line up with TRBD1. Germline trimming cut 2 bases from V and 5 bases from J; bases unmatched to any gene: 9. The V gene's germline CDR1 is SGHTS and CDR2 YDEGEE. The CDR3 is 15 residues long. The CDR3 loop reads CASSFRQGSRTEAFF. The CDR3 nucleotides are TGTGCCAGCAGCTTTCGACAGGGATCGAGAACTGAAGCTTTCTTT. The complete variable domain, with remaining parts taken from reference TRBV5-8 and TRBJ1-1, reads EAGVTQSPTHLIKTRGQQATLRCSPISGHTSVYWYQQALGLGLQFLLWYDEGEERNRGNFPPRFSGRQFPNYSSELNVNALELEDSALYLCASSFRQGSRTEAFFGQGTRLTVV.

V gene TRBV7-9 combines with J gene TRBJ1-2; TRBD1 might be the D (6 bases). This CDR3 has 14 residues. Trimming cost V 5 bases and J 4 bases, with 14 bases left between them. The V gene's germline CDR1 is SEHNR and CDR2 FQNEAQ (reference sequence). CDR3 amino acids: CASSPSGGTYGYTF. The CDR3 coding sequence is TGTGCCAGCAGCCCTTCTGGGGGCACCTATGGCTACACCTTC.

The chain's CDR3 is CASSVGETGRNSPLHF. CDR3 DNA sequence: TGTGCCAGCAGCGTAGGGGAAACAGGGCGGAATTCACCCCTCCACTTT. This chain connects TRBV9 to TRBJ1-6; perhaps TRBD1 as D (6 bases). This CDR3 is built from 16 residues. From germline, CDR1 is SGDLS and CDR2 YYNGEE. V gave up 0 bases and J gave up 7 bases, with 14 bases separating them.

The V and J genes are TRBV6-6 and TRBJ1-4, with TRBD1 matching over 9 bases. The J segment lost 11 bases and the V segment lost 0 bases, leaving 7 bases of the junction unmatched. The CDR3 is 15 amino acids. In germline, CDR1 is MNHNY, CDR2 SVGAGI (reference sequence). CDR3 nucleotides: TGTGCCAGCAGTTACTCGGGACAGGGCCAAGATAAACTGTTTTTT. It codes for CASSYSGQGQDKLFF.

The chain joins TRBV11-2 to TRBJ1-1; TRBD1 is a possible D gene (6 bases). The CDR3 has 14 residues. Germline CDR1 SGHAT, CDR2 FQNNGV. V was clipped by 4 bases and J by 1 base, with 10 bases between them. The CDR3 loop is CASSSTGPNTEAFF. The CDR3 region has the DNA TGTGCCAGCAGCTCGACAGGACCGAACACTGAAGCTTTCTTT.

This clone was picked up one time. This chain uses TRBV2 with TRBJ2-3, with 10 bases aligning to TRBD2. The length of the CDR3 is 15 residues. The ends lost 1 base at V and 4 bases at J; junction bases unmatched: 2. The germline V gene encodes CDR1 SNHLY and CDR2 FYNNEI. CDR3 region: CASSEEGLASDTQYF. The CDR3 coding sequence is TGTGCCAGCAGTGAAGAGGGACTAGCGTCAGATACGCAGTATTTT.

V and J are TRBV5-8 and TRBJ2-1, with D maybe TRBD1 (6 bases). V gave up 0 bases and J gave up 7 bases, with 14 bases separating them. Looked up from germline, CDR1 is SGHTS and CDR2 is YDEGEE. The CDR3 covers 15 residues. The CDR3 sequence is CASSLENRVGNEQFF. The CDR3 DNA follows: TGTGCCAGCAGCTTGGAAAACAGGGTCGGTAATGAGCAGTTCTTC.